This T cell receptor (beta chain) appears in the sequencing data of a study of cytomegalovirus exposure and HLA in healthy donors. Findings of the study overall: Indistinguishable V segments, including TRBV6-2 and TRBV6-3, were excluded. Highest at DRB1 and lowest at HLA-C, TCR association rates differed among HLA loci in a later analysis.

The CDR3 is 16 amino acids. Germline trimming cut 1 base from V and 4 bases from J; bases unmatched to any gene: 6. From germline, CDR1 is SGHTA and CDR2 FQGNSA. The PCR was carried out with 60 Vbeta primers and 13 Jbeta primers. TCRdb keeps only in-frame clones here, not all; method: immunoSEQ multiplex PCR. This sample yields about 84,000 clones, of which 63% are seen a single time; approximately 15% belongs to the top ten. This clone has a handful of counts. The antigen remains undetermined. The receptor was derived from a woman in her 40s in good health and CMV-seropositive. Sequencing used PBMCs. The gene calls are TRBV7-2 and TRBJ2-1; 8 bases fit TRBD2. CDR3 residues: CASSLVALAGYNEQFF. Written as DNA, the CDR3 is TGTGCCAGCAGCTTAGTAGCGCTAGCGGGTTACAATGAGCAGTTCTTC.